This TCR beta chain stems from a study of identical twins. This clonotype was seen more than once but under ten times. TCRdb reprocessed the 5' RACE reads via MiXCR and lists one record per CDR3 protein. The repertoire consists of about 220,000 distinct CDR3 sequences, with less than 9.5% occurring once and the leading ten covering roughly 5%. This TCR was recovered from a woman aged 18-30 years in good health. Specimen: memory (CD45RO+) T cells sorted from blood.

The CDR3 region has the DNA TGCGCCAGCAGACCCACCGGGGGTCGGGACACCGGGGAGCTGTTTTTT. This sequence encodes CASRPTGGRDTGELFF. The V gene is TRBV4-1, the J gene TRBJ2-2; tentative D call: TRBD2 (6 bases). The V end lost 6 bases, the J end lost 3 bases, and 17 bases lay between the germline ends. This CDR3 spans 16 amino acids. The V gene's germline CDR1 is MGHRA and CDR2 YSYEKL.